This T cell receptor beta chain was captured by sequencing in a study of T cell changes during pregnancy in multiple sclerosis. Germline V gene data show CDR1 as SGDLS and CDR2 as YYNGEE. The length of the CDR3 is 14 residues. J lost 8 bases, V lost 0 bases, and 4 bases had no gene match. This clone was recorded only once. TCRdb's table, derived via immunoSEQ multiplex PCR, lists solely in-frame clones and lacks some. The table includes around 30,000 clones, roughly 89% detected once. The chain uses TRBV9 and TRBJ2-1; 8 bases fit TRBD1. The clonotype comes from a female donor with multiple sclerosis, enrolled in a pregnancy study. The sequences come from CD8+ T cells from peripheral blood mononuclear cells, collected in the first trimester of pregnancy. The CDR3 bases are TGTGCCAGCAGCGTAGGACAGGGGTTAGATGAGCAGTTCTTC. It specifies CASSVGQGLDEQFF. The full variable domain, rest sourced from reference TRBV9 and TRBJ2-1, is DSGVTQTPKHLITATGQRVTLRCSPRSGDLSVYWYQQSLDQGLQFLIQYYNGEERAKGNILERFSAQQFPDLHSELNLSSLELGDSALYFCASSVGQGLDEQFFGPGTRLTVL.